Below are 30 T cell receptor beta chains sequenced from a single sample in a study of PD-1 blockade in classical Hodgkin lymphoma (dated by TCRdb to 2020 to 2021). In the paper's terms, the time point label means: cycle 1 day 1 (C1D1), immediately before nivolumab initiation. All trial patients had relapsed after autologous stem cell transplantation, with cohorts A, B and C differing in prior brentuximab vedotin exposure. The library was made by the immunoSEQ multiplex PCR assay. TCRdb carries this immuneACCESS record with in-frame sequences only. Its versions omit some clonotypes, under half of them owing to an unresolved V gene in the studies checked, with the rest unexplained. The sample yields about 13,000 clones; about four fifths were counted once. Under 30% of the sample goes to the ten largest clones. Specimen: peripheral blood mononuclear cells (PBMCs), collected at baseline. Receptors were obtained from a human donor with classical Hodgkin lymphoma.

The chain combines TRBV11-2 with TRBJ2-2; TRBD2 matches at 9 bases. CDR3 length: 15 amino acids. Germline values: CDR1 SGHAT, CDR2 FQNNGV. Trimming at V came to 2 bases and at J to 5 bases, leaving 3 bases not matched to a gene. CDR3 nucleotides: TGTGCCAGCAGCTTAATAGCGGGAGATACCGGGGAGCTGTTTTTT. Encoded protein: CASSLIAGDTGELFF.

The CDR3 here is CASTPGWGLNWNEQFF. In DNA form, the CDR3 reads TGTGCCAGTACTCCGGGTTGGGGCCTTAATTGGAATGAGCAGTTCTTC. The rearrangement uses TRBV19 and TRBJ2-1; TRBD1 is a possible D gene (5 bases). This CDR3 is built from 16 residues. The germline V gene has CDR1 LNHDA and CDR2 SQIVND (reference sequence). The ends were cut back, 7 bases at V and 7 bases at J, with 23 bases in the middle. Filled out from reference TRBV19 and TRBJ2-1, the complete variable domain reads DGGITQSPKYLFRKEGQNVTLSCEQNLNHDAMYWYRQDPGQGLRLIYYSQIVNDFQKGDIAEGYSVSREKKESFPLTVTSAQKNPTAFYLCASTPGWGLNWNEQFFGPGTRLTVL.

The chain is built from TRBV7-2 and TRBJ1-2; D is unresolved. CDR1 and CDR2 (germline): SGHTA, FQGNSA. CDR3 size: 14 residues. V lost 0 bases and J 4 bases, leaving 9 bases between the germline ends. This CDR3 reads CASSLASSLYGYTF. CDR3 nucleotides: TGTGCCAGCAGCTTAGCTTCCAGCCTCTATGGCTACACCTTC.

The CDR3 loop is CASSVRGGAFNEQFF. The CDR3 DNA follows: TGTGCCAGCAGTGTCCGCGGGGGGGCGTTCAATGAGCAGTTCTTC. This chain joins TRBV6-5 and TRBJ2-1; TRBD2 matches 9 bases. With 5 bases clipped from V and 6 bases from J, the junction kept 8 bases outside the gene matches. Germline loops: CDR1 MNHEY, CDR2 SVGAGI. The CDR3 is made up of 15 amino acids.

In its sample, this clone was seen a few times. The rearrangement uses TRBV19 and TRBJ1-1, with 9 bases aligning to TRBD1. The CDR3 sequence is 14 residues long. Germline loops: CDR1 LNHDA, CDR2 SQIVND (reference sequence). V lost 3 bases and J lost 5; bases outside the gene matches: 4. CDR3 sequence: CASSITGGWTEAFF. In nucleotides, the CDR3 is TGTGCCAGTAGTATCACAGGGGGCTGGACTGAAGCTTTCTTT.

The rearrangement joins TRBV7-6 to TRBJ2-3, with 7 bases aligning to TRBD2. Germline values: CDR1 SGHVS, CDR2 FNYEAQ. The CDR3 covers 16 residues. J gave up 1 base and V 0 bases, and 4 bases lay outside the gene matches. The CDR3 loop reads CASSLAAGMGTDTQYF. The CDR3 coding sequence is TGTGCCAGCAGCTTAGCAGCGGGGATGGGCACAGATACGCAGTATTTT. Based on the CDR3 plus reference TRBV7-6 and TRBJ2-3, the full variable domain is GAGVSQSPRYKVTKRGQDVALRCDPISGHVSLYWYRQALGQGPEFLTYFNYEAQQDKSGLPNDRFSAERPEGSISTLTIQRTEQRDSAMYRCASSLAAGMGTDTQYFGPGTRLTVL.

This clone qualifies as large. V and J are TRBV27 and TRBJ2-1; D may be TRBD2 (6 bases). The CDR3 runs 16 residues. V lost 1 base and J lost 9, with 19 bases in between. CDR1 and CDR2 (germline): MNHEY, SMNVEV (reference sequence). CDR3 sequence reads: CASSLFGGSTYAEQFF. The CDR3 bases are TGTGCCAGCAGTTTATTTGGGGGGTCGACATACGCTGAGCAGTTCTTC.

The V and J genes are TRBV29-1 and TRBJ2-1; D call uncertain. The CDR3 has 12 residues. V was pared by 7 bases and J by 4 bases, with 11 bases between. CDR1 SQVTM and CDR2 ANQGSEA come from the germline V gene. CDR3 amino acids: CSADKAYNEQFF. The CDR3 DNA reads TGCAGCGCAGACAAAGCGTACAATGAGCAGTTCTTC.

CDR3 in DNA: TGTGCCAGCCGAACGGGGGGGCAGGGAACAGATACGCAGTATTTT. Residues: CASRTGGQGTDTQYF. The V call is TRBV2, the J call TRBJ2-3; 8 bases line up with TRBD2. CDR3 length: 15 residues. Germline values: CDR1 SNHLY, CDR2 FYNNEI. Losses at the gene ends were 8 bases for V and 3 bases for J; bases not matched to a gene: 10.

CDR3 in amino acids: CASSPASGRRADTQYF. The CDR3 DNA sequence: TGTGCCAGCAGCCCGGCTTCGGGCAGGAGGGCAGATACGCAGTATTTT. V is TRBV5-4 and J is TRBJ2-3; TRBD2 might be the D (6 bases). The CDR3 contains 16 residues. Germline V gene sequence: CDR1 SGHNT, CDR2 YYREEE (reference sequence). V lost 4 bases, J lost 4 bases, and 19 bases lay in between.

In regard to this clone: This CDR3 is also generated by other DNA sequences in the sample. The chain couples TRBV6-5 to TRBJ2-1, with TRBD2 matching 10 bases. This CDR3 region has 16 residues. Per the germline V gene, CDR1 is MNHEY and CDR2 is SVGAGI. V trimming: 0 bases; J trimming: 10 bases; junction bases outside the gene matches: 9. CDR3 protein: CASSYSILAGVGEQFF. CDR3 sequence (DNA): TGTGCCAGCAGTTACTCGATTCTAGCGGGAGTAGGAGAGCAGTTCTTC.

Comment on this clone: This may come from a read error, since a much larger clone is one base off. V is TRBV2 and J is TRBJ1-2; possible D gene TRBD1, 6 bases. CDR3 size: 14 residues. Germline-derived CDR1 and CDR2 are SNHLY and FYNNEI. CDR3 loop: CASPGGALNYGHTF. The CDR3 DNA sequence: TGTGCCAGCCCCGGGGGGGCCCTAAACTATGGCCACACCTTC.

The sample holds a few counts of this clone. The J gene is TRBJ1-6, the V gene TRBV25-1; 10 nucleotides agree with TRBD1. V shed 1 base and J 11 bases; nucleotides not matched to a gene: 11. CDR3 length: 17 residues. Germline V CDR1 and CDR2: MGHDK, SYGVNS. The CDR3 here is CASSESSTGGGRPPLHF. Written as DNA, the CDR3 is TGTGCCAGCAGTGAATCCTCGACAGGGGGCGGTAGGCCACCCCTCCACTTT.

This chain uses TRBV5-4 with TRBJ2-2; D gene unclear. Per germline, CDR1 SGHNT and CDR2 YYREEE (reference sequence). Trimming removed 7 bases at V and 7 bases at J, with 8 bases between. The CDR3 sequence is 11 residues long. The DNA for the CDR3 is TGTGCCAGCGGGTTGAGCGGGGAGCTGTTTTTT. This encodes CASGLSGELFF.

This clone counts as medium-sized. The gene calls are TRBV9 and TRBJ2-6, with 7 bases that match TRBD1. From germline, CDR1 is SGDLS and CDR2 YYNGEE. CDR3 size: 17 residues. The V segment lost 0 bases and the J segment 1 base; nucleotides outside the gene matches: 4. CDR3 region: CASSVGTGTSGANVLTF. CDR3 DNA sequence: TGTGCCAGCAGCGTAGGGACAGGAACTTCTGGGGCCAACGTCCTGACTTTC.

This clone came up a few times. The chain links TRBV19 to TRBJ1-1; the D is unclear. CDR1 and CDR2 (germline): LNHDA, SQIVND (reference sequence). V was cut by 3 bases and J by 11 bases, with 13 bases left in between. The CDR3 covers 12 residues. The CDR3 reads CASSIRLGDAFF. The CDR3 DNA is TGTGCCAGTAGTATTCGACTCGGGGATGCTTTCTTT.

V usage is TRBV5-6 and J usage is TRBJ1-1; D is unresolved. This CDR3 is built from 15 residues. Trimming removed 1 base from V and 0 bases from J, with 10 bases in between. The germline V gene has CDR1 SGHDT and CDR2 YYEEEE. The CDR3 loop is CASSLLREMNTEAFF. In DNA form, the CDR3 reads TGTGCCAGCAGCTTGTTGCGGGAAATGAACACTGAAGCTTTCTTT.

The chain uses TRBV28 and TRBJ1-1, with no clear D. Germline V gives CDR1 MDHEN, CDR2 SYDVKM. V dropped 7 bases and J dropped 1 base, with 16 bases sitting between them. CDR3 size: 15 residues. The CDR3 region has the DNA TGTGCCAGCATTGGACGGACGGGCCCGAACACTGAAGCTTTCTTT. It is translated as CASIGRTGPNTEAFF. Full variable domain (outside the CDR3, taken from reference TRBV28 and TRBJ1-1): DVKVTQSSRYLVKRTGEKVFLECVQDMDHENMFWYRQDPGLGLRLIYFSYDVKMKEKGDIPEGYSVSREKKERFSLILESASTNQTSMYLCASIGRTGPNTEAFFGQGTRLTVV.

The rearrangement joins TRBV11-3 to TRBJ2-2; either TRBD1 or TRBD2 may supply D (5 bases each). The CDR3 sequence is 15 residues long. Trimming stripped 0 bases from V and 1 base from J, with 6 bases between. Germline lookup yields CDR1 SGHNT and CDR2 YENEEA. The CDR3 protein is CASSLDGGNTGELFF. CDR3 nucleotide sequence: TGTGCCAGCAGCTTAGATGGGGGGAACACCGGGGAGCTGTTTTTT.

This rearrangement joins TRBV29-1 to TRBJ2-3; no clear D gene. The length of the CDR3 is 12 residues. CDR1 SQVTM and CDR2 ANQGSEA come from the germline V gene. Trimming took 7 bases from V and 0 from J, leaving 8 bases between them. The CDR3 DNA is TGCAGCGGTCGACCTAGCACAGATACGCAGTATTTT. The encoded protein is CSGRPSTDTQYF.

The chain couples TRBV5-1 to TRBJ1-2; 10 bases are a match to TRBD1. V shed 4 bases and J 8 bases; nucleotides not matched to a gene: 11. The CDR3 contains 15 residues. CDR1 and CDR2 (germline): SGHRS, YFSETQ. CDR3 protein: CASSLTGQGYGGYTF. The CDR3 DNA follows: TGCGCCAGCAGCCTCACGGGACAGGGGTATGGGGGCTACACCTTC. The variable domain in full, completed from reference TRBV5-1 and TRBJ1-2, reads KAGVTQTPRYLIKTRGQQVTLSCSPISGHRSVSWYQQTPGQGLQFLFEYFSETQRNKGNFPGRFSGRQFSNSRSEMNVSTLELGDSALYLCASSLTGQGYGGYTFGSGTRLTVV.

This chain links TRBV4-1 with TRBJ2-7; D perhaps matches TRBD2 (6 bases). The CDR3 runs 14 residues. Germline V gene lookup returns CDR1 MGHRA and CDR2 YSYEKL. With 6 bases removed from V and 3 bases from J, the gap between germline ends came to 15 bases. Written as DNA, the CDR3 is TGCGCCAGCAGGGGGGACTCCCTAATCTACGAGCAGTACTTC. It codes for CASRGDSLIYEQYF.

The V and J genes are TRBV30 and TRBJ2-3; 9 bases map to TRBD2. The CDR3 is made up of 17 amino acids. Germline V gene data show CDR1 as GTSNPN and CDR2 as SVGIG (reference sequence). J gave up 4 bases and V 0 bases, and 11 bases lay outside the gene matches. In nucleotides, the CDR3 is TGTGCCTGGAGTGTACGGGGCGGGAGGGCCGAGGCAGATACGCAGTATTTT. Amino acid sequence: CAWSVRGGRAEADTQYF.

J is TRBJ2-7 and V is TRBV9, with 13 bases fitting TRBD2. Trimming at V came to 2 bases and at J to 2 bases, leaving 1 base not matched to a gene. CDR1 is SGDLS and CDR2 is YYNGEE in the germline V gene. This CDR3 has 15 amino acids. The chain's CDR3 is CASSVGLAGTYEQYF. For the CDR3, the DNA is TGTGCCAGCAGCGTGGGACTAGCGGGAACCTACGAGCAGTACTTC.

The chain couples TRBV5-5 to TRBJ2-7; D gene unclear. CDR1 is SGHKS and CDR2 is YYEKEE in the germline V gene (reference sequence). The CDR3 has 14 residues. V was trimmed by 0 bases and J by 1 base, leaving 8 bases between them. This CDR3 is CASSLVGRSYEQYF. The CDR3 DNA reads as TGTGCCAGCAGCTTGGTCGGCAGGTCCTACGAGCAGTACTTC.

V and J are TRBV11-2 and TRBJ2-3; 10 bases map to TRBD2. V was pared by 5 bases and J by 2 bases, with 7 bases of the junction left unmatched. The length of the CDR3 is 16 residues. CDR1 is SGHAT and CDR2 is FQNNGV in the germline V gene. The CDR3 region is CASSRSGGAVTDTQYF. As DNA, the CDR3 is TGTGCCAGCAGCCGGAGCGGGGGGGCGGTCACAGATACGCAGTATTTT.

The V gene is TRBV2, the J gene TRBJ2-7, with 7 bases lining up with TRBD2. The V gene end was trimmed by 5 bases and the J gene end by 6 bases; junction bases not matched to a gene: 7. Germline CDR1 is SNHLY and CDR2 is FYNNEI. The CDR3 runs to 13 residues. CDR3 protein: CASSSTGTTEQYF. Here the CDR3 DNA reads TGTGCCAGCAGTTCGACCGGGACTACCGAGCAGTACTTC.

The rearrangement uses TRBV7-2 and TRBJ2-1; 16 positions match TRBD2. J lost 8 bases, V lost 5 bases, and 6 bases had no gene match. The germline V gene has CDR1 SGHTA and CDR2 FQGNSA. CDR3 length: 16 amino acids. The CDR3 spells CASSPGGLAGGHEQFF. As DNA, the CDR3 is TGTGCCAGCAGCCCCGGGGGACTAGCGGGGGGGCATGAGCAGTTCTTC. Full variable domain (remainder filled in from reference TRBV7-2 and TRBJ2-1): GAGVSQSPSNKVTEKGKDVELRCDPISGHTALYWYRQSLGQGLEFLIYFQGNSAPDKSGLPSDRFSAERTGGSVSTLTIQRTQQEDSAVYLCASSPGGLAGGHEQFFGPGTRLTVL.

This rearrangement joins TRBV7-2 to TRBJ2-7; possible D gene TRBD1, 5 bases. The germline V gene encodes CDR1 SGHTA and CDR2 FQGNSA. V was clipped by 1 base and J by 0 bases, with 10 bases between them. This CDR3 is built from 15 residues. This CDR3 reads CASSLGGKGSYEQYF. For the CDR3, the DNA is TGTGCCAGCAGCTTAGGGGGCAAGGGCTCCTACGAGCAGTACTTC.

The chain is built from TRBV10-2 and TRBJ2-7, with 10 bases fitting TRBD2. The V gene end was trimmed by 5 bases and the J gene end by 2 bases; junction bases not matched to a gene: 3. The CDR3 totals 14 residues. Germline V CDR1 and CDR2: WSHSY, SAAADI. The CDR3 spells CASSWTSGTYEQYF. The DNA for the CDR3 is TGCGCCAGCAGTTGGACTAGCGGTACCTACGAGCAGTACTTC.